Following are 8 T cell receptor beta chains from one sample sequenced in a study of cytomegalovirus exposure and HLA in healthy donors. PCR employed 60 Vbeta and 13 Jbeta primers. Data came from immunoSEQ multiplex PCR; TCRdb stores just in-frame clones and leaves some out. This sample has 50,000 to 70,000 clones, with over 60% found just once. Material for sequencing was PBMCs. These TCRs come from a young man in good health and CMV-seropositive.

The rearrangement links TRBV30 to TRBJ1-4, with 11 positions matching TRBD1. V was pared by 0 bases and J by 6 bases, with 6 bases of the junction left unmatched. This CDR3 has 16 amino acids. CDR1 and CDR2 from the germline V gene are GTSNPN and SVGIG (reference sequence). The CDR3 DNA follows: TGTGCCTGGAGTGTCCCGAGGACAGGGGGCGATGAAAAACTGTTTTTT. Protein sequence: CAWSVPRTGGDEKLFF.

The J gene is TRBJ2-7, the V gene TRBV6-6; weak D call: TRBD2 (6 bases). Germline CDR1 is MNHNY and CDR2 is SVGAGI (reference sequence). The CDR3 spans 15 residues. The V end lost 6 bases, the J end lost 0 bases, and 15 bases lay between the germline ends. DNA for the CDR3: TGTGCCAGCAGCCCACGGACGGACTACTCCTACGAGCAGTACTTC. As protein: CASSPRTDYSYEQYF.

This rearrangement joins TRBV5-6 to TRBJ2-1; D may be TRBD1 (7 bases). CDR3 size: 15 residues. Per germline, CDR1 SGHDT and CDR2 YYEEEE. Trimming cost V 2 bases and J 4 bases, with 13 bases left between them. The CDR3 sequence: CASSFQGGSYNEQFF. The CDR3, as DNA: TGTGCCAGCAGCTTTCAGGGGGGCTCTTACAATGAGCAGTTCTTC.

This chain connects TRBV19 to TRBJ1-5; D is possibly TRBD1 (5 bases). CDR3 length equals 18 residues. The germline V gene has CDR1 LNHDA and CDR2 SQIVND (reference sequence). Trimming left V 2 bases short and J 3 bases short, with 20 bases between. The CDR3 DNA follows: TGTGCCAGTAGTATAACCGTCTGGGGCCAGGGACTCAATCAGCCCCAGCATTTT. Its translation is CASSITVWGQGLNQPQHF.

The chain employs TRBV30 and TRBJ1-5; 9 nucleotides agree with TRBD1. Germline V gives CDR1 GTSNPN, CDR2 SVGIG (reference sequence). V shed 2 bases and J 5 bases; nucleotides not matched to a gene: 1. There are 13 residues in the CDR3. The CDR3, as DNA: TGTGCCTGGAGTAGACAGGGGGATCAGCCCCAGCATTTT. Protein sequence: CAWSRQGDQPQHF.

V gene TRBV7-9 combines with J gene TRBJ2-2; 8 bases are a match to TRBD1. V gave up 5 bases and J gave up 0 bases; unmatched junction bases: 5. Germline assignment: CDR1 SEHNR and CDR2 FQNEAQ (reference sequence). The CDR3 is 16 amino acids. The CDR3 spells CASSRMGQANTGELFF. DNA for the CDR3: TGTGCCAGCAGCCGGATGGGACAGGCGAACACCGGGGAGCTGTTTTTT.

The CDR3 nucleotides are TGTGCCAGCAGCTTCAAACAGGGGAAGAGCGAGCAGTACTTC. Translating it yields CASSFKQGKSEQYF. The chain has TRBV7-9 and TRBJ2-7; TRBD1 aligns across 7 bases. The CDR3 is 14 residues long. The germline V gene has CDR1 SEHNR and CDR2 FQNEAQ (reference sequence). Trimming at V came to 3 bases and at J to 6 bases, leaving 8 bases not matched to a gene. Combining the CDR3 with reference TRBV7-9 and TRBJ2-7 gives the whole variable domain DTGVSQNPRHKITKRGQNVTFRCDPISEHNRLYWYRQTLGQGPEFLTYFQNEAQLEKSRLLSDRFSAERPKGSFSTLEIQRTEQGDSAMYLCASSFKQGKSEQYFGPGTRLTVT.

V usage is TRBV9 and J usage is TRBJ2-2; 8 bases fit TRBD2. CDR3 length: 14 amino acids. CDR1 and CDR2 (germline): SGDLS, YYNGEE. V lost 0 bases to trimming and J lost 5 bases; unmatched junction nucleotides: 0. In DNA form, the CDR3 reads TGTGCCAGCAGCGTAGGCGGGGGGACCGGGGAGCTGTTTTTT. Amino acid sequence: CASSVGGGTGELFF.